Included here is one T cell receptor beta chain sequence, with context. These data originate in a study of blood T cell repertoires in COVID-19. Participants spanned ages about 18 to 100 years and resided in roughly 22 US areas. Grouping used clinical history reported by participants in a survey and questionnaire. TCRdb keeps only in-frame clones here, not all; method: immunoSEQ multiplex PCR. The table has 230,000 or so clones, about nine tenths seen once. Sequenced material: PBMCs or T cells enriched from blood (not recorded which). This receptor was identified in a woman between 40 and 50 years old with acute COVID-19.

As DNA, the CDR3 is TGTGCCAGCAGCACTCGGGACTACTCTAGCACAGATACGCAGTATTTT. Translated: CASSTRDYSSTDTQYF. V gene TRBV11-3 combines with J gene TRBJ2-3; TRBD2 matches 7 bases. Germline CDR1 SGHNT, CDR2 YENEEA. V lost 5 bases, J lost 0 bases, and 8 bases stayed unmatched. The CDR3 has 16 amino acids.